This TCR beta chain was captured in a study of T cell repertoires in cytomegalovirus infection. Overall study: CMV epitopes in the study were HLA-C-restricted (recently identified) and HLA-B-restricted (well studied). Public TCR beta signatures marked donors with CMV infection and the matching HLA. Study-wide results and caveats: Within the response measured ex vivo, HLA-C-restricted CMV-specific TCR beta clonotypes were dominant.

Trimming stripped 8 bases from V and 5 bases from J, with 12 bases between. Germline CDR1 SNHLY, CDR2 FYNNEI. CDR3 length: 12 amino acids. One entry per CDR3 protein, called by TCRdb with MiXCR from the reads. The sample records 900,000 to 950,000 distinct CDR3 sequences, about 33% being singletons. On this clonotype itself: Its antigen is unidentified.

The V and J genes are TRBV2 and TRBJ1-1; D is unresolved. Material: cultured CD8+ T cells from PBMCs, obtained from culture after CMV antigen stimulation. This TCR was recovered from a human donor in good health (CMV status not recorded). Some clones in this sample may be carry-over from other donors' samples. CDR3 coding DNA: TGTGCCAGCCTGCCGGGGAGTACTGAAGCTTTCTTT. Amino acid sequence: CASLPGSTEAFF.